The T cell receptor beta chain described here comes from a study of graft-versus-host responses after intestinal transplantation. Study-wide background: Anti-thymocyte globulin induction was given to all recipients, followed by tacrolimus and steroids for 2 to 3 years. Whole-study results and caveats: In recipient marrow, GvH clones were found, and some appeared first in ileum or blood.

The CDR3 runs to 13 residues. Germline V gene data show CDR1 as SQVTM and CDR2 as ANQGSEA. Trimming removed 6 bases from V and 5 bases from J; junction bases left unmatched: 3. Concerning this clone: Its cognate antigen is unknown.

The repertoire was sequenced with immunoSEQ multiplex PCR; TCRdb's copy has only in-frame clones and lacks some. The table lists roughly 120,000 clones, approximately 93% of them singletons. Sequenced here: unstimulated CD8+ T cells sorted from spleen or lymph node cells, sampled before transplant. V and J are TRBV29-1 and TRBJ2-1, with TRBD2 identical over 11 bases. The sequence was collected from a human donor who was the organ donor for an intestinal transplant. The CDR3 spells CSVPGLADNEQFF. CDR3 DNA: TGCAGCGTCCCGGGACTAGCGGACAATGAGCAGTTCTTC.